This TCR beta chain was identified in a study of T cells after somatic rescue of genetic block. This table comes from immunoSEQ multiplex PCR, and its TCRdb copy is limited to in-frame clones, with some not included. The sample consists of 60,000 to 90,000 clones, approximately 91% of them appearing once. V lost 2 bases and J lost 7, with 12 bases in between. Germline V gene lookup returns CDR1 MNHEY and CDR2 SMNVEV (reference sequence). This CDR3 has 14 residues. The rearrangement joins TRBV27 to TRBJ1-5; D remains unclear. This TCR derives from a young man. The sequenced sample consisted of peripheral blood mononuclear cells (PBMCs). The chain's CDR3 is CASSLVGLGQPQHF. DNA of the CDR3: TGTGCCAGCAGTTTAGTAGGGTTGGGGCAGCCCCAGCATTTT.